This is a list of T cell receptor beta chains from one sample in a study of T cell changes during pregnancy in multiple sclerosis. The repertoire was sequenced with immunoSEQ multiplex PCR; TCRdb's copy has only in-frame clones and lacks some. The sample lists some 40,000 clones; 92% were seen once. Source: CD8+ T cells from peripheral blood mononuclear cells, taken before pregnancy. These receptors all come from a female donor with multiple sclerosis, enrolled in a pregnancy study. The CDR3 runs from the conserved cysteine through the conserved F or W.

V: TRBV7-9
J: TRBJ1-1
CDR3: CASSPSGNEAFF

V: TRBV10-3
J: TRBJ2-3
CDR3: CATSTSGRAPSTDTQYF

V: TRBV5-4
J: TRBJ2-3
CDR3: CASSRREGTDTQYF

V: TRBV2
J: TRBJ2-3
CDR3: CATRGLPSTDTQYF

V: TRBV10-1
J: TRBJ2-1
CDR3: CASSESRGGEQFF

V: TRBV7-9
J: TRBJ1-2
CDR3: CASTPEGAYGYTF

V: TRBV11-3
J: TRBJ2-3
CDR3: CASSLGRLAGDPDTQYF

V: TRBV6-1
J: TRBJ1-5
CDR3: CASRGQGGQPQHF

V: TRBV19
J: TRBJ2-7
CDR3: CASSIVAFYEQYF

V: TRBV7-9
J: TRBJ1-5
CDR3: CASSPGTPNSNQPQHF

V: TRBV9
J: TRBJ2-2
CDR3: CASSKTGGPDTGELFF

V: TRBV7-9
J: TRBJ1-2
CDR3: CASSLEQGDGYTF

V: TRBV5-5
J: TRBJ2-7
CDR3: CASSLDSTYEQYF

V: TRBV27
J: TRBJ2-7
CDR3: CASATGAIFYEQYF

V: TRBV30
J: TRBJ2-6
CDR3: CACHRPVIAGANVLTF

V: TRBV9
J: TRBJ2-5
CDR3: CASSVGDSGETQYF

V: TRBV30
J: TRBJ2-1
CDR3: CAWSWGDGDEQFF

V: TRBV7-9
J: TRBJ2-5
CDR3: CASSSGLAGETQYF

V: TRBV9
J: TRBJ1-1
CDR3: CASSPWDSAGTEAFF

V: TRBV6-6
J: TRBJ1-3
CDR3: CASSYGTGSGNTIYF

V: TRBV27
J: TRBJ2-1
CDR3: CASSPNPRGGRNEQFF

V: TRBV6-1
J: TRBJ2-3
CDR3: CASSVGAGADTQYF

V: TRBV15
J: TRBJ1-5
CDR3: CATSPGYTGGNQPQHF

V: TRBV27
J: TRBJ2-1
CDR3: CASSLGQGGDNEQFF

V: TRBV27
J: TRBJ2-7
CDR3: CASSLGLPYEQYF

V: TRBV10-2
J: TRBJ2-2
CDR3: CASSWTSGRGSTGELFF

V: TRBV27
J: TRBJ1-1
CDR3: CASSLRQGGTEAFF

V: TRBV2
J: TRBJ2-7
CDR3: CASGRGPGQALFYEQYF

V: TRBV7-9
J: TRBJ2-3
CDR3: CASSIPTGGVTDTQYF

V: TRBV27
J: TRBJ1-1
CDR3: CASSSGVNTEAFF

V: TRBV10-3
J: TRBJ2-1
CDR3: CAISVTSYNEQFF

V: TRBV9
J: TRBJ2-5
CDR3: CASSASSGIRETQYF

V: TRBV9
J: TRBJ2-1
CDR3: CASSFGQGYYNEQFF

V: TRBV2
J: TRBJ2-7
CDR3: CASKWRLAGTYEQYF

V: TRBV5-1
J: TRBJ1-6
CDR3: CASSFNRDNSPLHF

V: TRBV7-3
J: TRBJ2-7
CDR3: CASSPTPGSSYEQYF

V: TRBV11-2
J: TRBJ2-5
CDR3: CASSLVLETQYF